The rows below give T cell receptor beta chains drawn from one sample of a study of beta chain features in type 1 diabetes. Libraries were prepared by immunoSEQ multiplex PCR; TCRdb keeps only in-frame clonotypes and omits some of them. The sample consists of about half a million clones, around 28% of them appearing once. Sequencing was carried out using naive CD4+ T cells from blood. Every receptor here comes from a man between 18 and 35 years old in good health. The conserved cysteine and the conserved F or W are not part of the CDR3 here.

TRBJ2-5 | TRBV4-1 | ASSPSRTRGMGTQY
TRBJ1-1 | TRBV7-2 | ASSFAGTAGLEAF
TRBJ2-1 | TRBV4-3 | ASSQVGGRGRDNEQF
TRBJ2-7 | TRBV5-4 | ASSRRLVGVDEQY
TRBJ2-3 | TRBV4-3 | ASSRNAGPTDTQY
TRBJ1-2 | TRBV4-1 | ASSQPQGYGYT
TRBJ2-1 | TRBV15 | ATSRESENYNEQF
TRBJ2-7 | TRBV5-1 | ASSLGGTAYEQY
TRBJ1-1 | TRBV4-2 | ASTQNTEAF
TRBJ1-5 | TRBV9 | ASSASGGINQPQH
TRBJ1-1 | TRBV28 | ASSLRTGPTEAF
TRBJ2-1 | TRBV6-5 | ASSPTGTSNEQF
TRBJ1-5 | TRBV19 | ASRTDRFYQPQH
TRBJ2-7 | TRBV28 | ASGLAGYEQY
TRBJ2-7 | TRBV25-1 | ASSAGGGPYEQY
TRBJ1-1 | TRBV9 | ASSVDPRGTYTEAF
TRBJ2-7 | TRBV15 | ATSRPGQDYEQY
TRBJ2-1 | TRBV25-1 | ASSGGNEQF
TRBJ2-7 | TRBV30 | AWRGAGPYEQY
TRBJ2-4 | TRBV2 | ASSDEAGGNIQY
TRBJ2-7 | TRBV28 | ASNQGGEQY
TRBJ2-3 | TRBV7-9 | ASSPLLSGFTDTQY
TRBJ1-1 | TRBV30 | AWSYRVHTEAF
TRBJ1-5 | TRBV30 | AWSGGGMDNQPQH
TRBJ2-7 | TRBV11-2 | ASSHRVRYDEQY
TRBJ2-3 | TRBV25-1 | ASSGGQALMWGDTQY
TRBJ2-7 | TRBV19 | ASSITRAWSEQY
TRBJ1-1 | TRBV7-2 | ASSLVGTMNTEAF
TRBJ1-5 | TRBV11-2 | ASSAFGTGRNQPQH
TRBJ1-5 | TRBV9 | ASSATGAWPQH